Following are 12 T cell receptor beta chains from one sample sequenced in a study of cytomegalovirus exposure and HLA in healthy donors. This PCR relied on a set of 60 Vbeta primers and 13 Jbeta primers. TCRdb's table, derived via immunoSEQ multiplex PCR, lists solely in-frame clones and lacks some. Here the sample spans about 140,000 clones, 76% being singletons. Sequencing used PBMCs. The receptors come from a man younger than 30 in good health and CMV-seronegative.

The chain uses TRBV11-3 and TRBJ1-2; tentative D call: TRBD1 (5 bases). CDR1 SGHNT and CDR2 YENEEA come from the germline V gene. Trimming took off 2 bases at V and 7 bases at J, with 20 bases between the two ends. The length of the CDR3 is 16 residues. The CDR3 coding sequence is TGTGCCAGCAGCTTACGAGGCGCAGGGATGCAGAGTGGCTACACCTTC. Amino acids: CASSLRGAGMQSGYTF. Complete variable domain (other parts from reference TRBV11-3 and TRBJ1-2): EAGVVQSPRYKIIEKKQPVAFWCNPISGHNTLYWYLQNLGQGPELLIRYENEEAVDDSQLPKDRFSAERLKGVDSTLKIQPAELGDSAVYLCASSLRGAGMQSGYTFGSGTRLTVV.

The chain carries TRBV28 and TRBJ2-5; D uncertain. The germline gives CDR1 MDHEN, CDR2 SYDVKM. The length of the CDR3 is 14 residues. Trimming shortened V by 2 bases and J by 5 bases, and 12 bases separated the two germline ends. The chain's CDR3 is CASSLVWSVETQYF. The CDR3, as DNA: TGTGCCAGCAGTTTAGTTTGGTCGGTGGAGACCCAGTACTTC. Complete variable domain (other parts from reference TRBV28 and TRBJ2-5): DVKVTQSSRYLVKRTGEKVFLECVQDMDHENMFWYRQDPGLGLRLIYFSYDVKMKEKGDIPEGYSVSREKKERFSLILESASTNQTSMYLCASSLVWSVETQYFGPGTRLLVL.

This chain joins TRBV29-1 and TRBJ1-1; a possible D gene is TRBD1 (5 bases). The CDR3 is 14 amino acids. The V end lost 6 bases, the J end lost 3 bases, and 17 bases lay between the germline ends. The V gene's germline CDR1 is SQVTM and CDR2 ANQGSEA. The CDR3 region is CSVREGFRDTEAFF. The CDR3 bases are TGCAGCGTGCGGGAGGGGTTCAGGGACACTGAAGCTTTCTTT. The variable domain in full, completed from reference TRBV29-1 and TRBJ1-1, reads SAVISQKPSRDICQRGTSLTIQCQVDSQVTMMFWYRQQPGQSLTLIATANQGSEATYESGFVIDKFPISRPNLTFSTLTVSNMSPEDSSIYLCSVREGFRDTEAFFGQGTRLTVV.

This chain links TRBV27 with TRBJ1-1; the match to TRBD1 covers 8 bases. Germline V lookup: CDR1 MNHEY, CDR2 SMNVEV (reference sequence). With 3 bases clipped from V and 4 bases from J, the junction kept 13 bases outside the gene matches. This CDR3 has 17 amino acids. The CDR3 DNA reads TGTGCCAGCAGTTTCTCACCTCAGGGGGCGCAGGGCACTGAAGCTTTCTTT. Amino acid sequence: CASSFSPQGAQGTEAFF.

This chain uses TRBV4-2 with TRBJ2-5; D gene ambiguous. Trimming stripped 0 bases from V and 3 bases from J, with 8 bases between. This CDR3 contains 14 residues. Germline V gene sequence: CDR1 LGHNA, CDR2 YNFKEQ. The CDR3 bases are TGTGCCAGCAGCCAAGAACCGGGTAAAGAGACCCAGTACTTC. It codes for CASSQEPGKETQYF.

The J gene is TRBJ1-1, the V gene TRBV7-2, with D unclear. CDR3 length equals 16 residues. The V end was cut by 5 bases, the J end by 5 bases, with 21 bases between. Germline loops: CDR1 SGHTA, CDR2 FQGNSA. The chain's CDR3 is CASSPPLVTRGTEAFF. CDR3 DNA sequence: TGTGCCAGCAGCCCCCCGTTGGTGACACGCGGGACTGAAGCTTTCTTT. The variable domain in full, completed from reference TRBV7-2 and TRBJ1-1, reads GAGVSQSPSNKVTEKGKDVELRCDPISGHTALYWYRQSLGQGLEFLIYFQGNSAPDKSGLPSDRFSAERTGGSVSTLTIQRTQQEDSAVYLCASSPPLVTRGTEAFFGQGTRLTVV.

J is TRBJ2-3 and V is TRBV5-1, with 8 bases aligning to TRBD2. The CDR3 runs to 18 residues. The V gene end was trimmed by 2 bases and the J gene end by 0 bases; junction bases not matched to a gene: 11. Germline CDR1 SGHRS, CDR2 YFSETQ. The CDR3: CASSFASASGLSTDTQYF. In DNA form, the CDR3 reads TGCGCCAGCAGCTTCGCGTCGGCTAGCGGGCTTAGCACAGATACGCAGTATTTT.

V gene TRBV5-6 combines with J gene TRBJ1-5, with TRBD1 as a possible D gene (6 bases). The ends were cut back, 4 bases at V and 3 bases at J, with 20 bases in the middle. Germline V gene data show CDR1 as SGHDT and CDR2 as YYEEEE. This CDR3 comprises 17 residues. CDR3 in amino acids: CASSRLRQDLFNQPQHF. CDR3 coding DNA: TGTGCCAGCAGCCGACTACGACAGGACCTCTTCAATCAGCCCCAGCATTTT.

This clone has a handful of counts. The CDR3 bases are TGCGCCAGCAGCGACGTGGAAGCGGGAAACCAGTACTTC. Translated: CASSDVEAGNQYF. This rearrangement joins TRBV5-1 to TRBJ2-5; 7 bases are a match to TRBD2. The CDR3 consists of 13 residues. Per germline, CDR1 SGHRS and CDR2 YFSETQ. The J segment lost 10 bases and the V segment lost 4 bases, leaving 10 bases of the junction unmatched.

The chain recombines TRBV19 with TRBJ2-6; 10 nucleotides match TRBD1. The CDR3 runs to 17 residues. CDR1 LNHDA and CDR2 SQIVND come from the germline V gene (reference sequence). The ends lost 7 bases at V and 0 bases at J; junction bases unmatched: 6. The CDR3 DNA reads TGTGCCAGTATTGGGCGGACAGGGGGCTCTGGGGCCAACGTCCTGACTTTC. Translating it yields CASIGRTGGSGANVLTF.

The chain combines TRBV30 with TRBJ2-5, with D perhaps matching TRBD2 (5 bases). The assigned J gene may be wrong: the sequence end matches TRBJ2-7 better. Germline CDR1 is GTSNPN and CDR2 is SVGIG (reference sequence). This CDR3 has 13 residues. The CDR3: CAWGSTVAVEQYF. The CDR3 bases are TGTGCCTGGGGGAGTACGGTGGCGGTCGAGCAGTACTTC.

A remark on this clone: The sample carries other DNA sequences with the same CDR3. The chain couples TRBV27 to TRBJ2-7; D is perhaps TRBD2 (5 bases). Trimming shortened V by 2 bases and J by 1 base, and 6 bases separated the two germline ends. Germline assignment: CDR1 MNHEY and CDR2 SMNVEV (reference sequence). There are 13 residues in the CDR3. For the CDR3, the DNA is TGTGCCAGCAGTTTACGGGGATCCTACGAGCAGTACTTC. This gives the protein CASSLRGSYEQYF.